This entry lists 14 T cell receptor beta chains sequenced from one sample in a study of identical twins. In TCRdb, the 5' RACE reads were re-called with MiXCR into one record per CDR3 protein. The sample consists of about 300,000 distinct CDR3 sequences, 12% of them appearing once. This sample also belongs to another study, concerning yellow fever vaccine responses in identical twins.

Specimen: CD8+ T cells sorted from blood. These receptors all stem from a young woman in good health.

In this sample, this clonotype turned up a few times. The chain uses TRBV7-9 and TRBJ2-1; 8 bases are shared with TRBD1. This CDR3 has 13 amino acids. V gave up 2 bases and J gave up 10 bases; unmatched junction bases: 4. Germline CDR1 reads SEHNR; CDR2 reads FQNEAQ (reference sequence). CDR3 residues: CASSLKDREEQFF. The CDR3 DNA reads TGTGCCAGCAGCTTAAAGGACAGGGAAGAGCAGTTCTTC.

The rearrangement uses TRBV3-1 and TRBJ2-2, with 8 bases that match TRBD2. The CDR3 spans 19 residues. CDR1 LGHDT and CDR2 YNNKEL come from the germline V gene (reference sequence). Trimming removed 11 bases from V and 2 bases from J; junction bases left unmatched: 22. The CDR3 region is CACSMRLLRGGVNTGELFF. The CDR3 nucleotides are TGTGCCTGCTCCATGCGCCTCCTCCGGGGGGGTGTTAACACCGGGGAGCTGTTTTTT.

The CDR3 coding sequence is TGTGCCAGCAGTTACCGGCTAGCGGGAGTCGATACGCAGTATTTT. Protein product: CASSYRLAGVDTQYF. The chain is built from TRBV6-5 and TRBJ2-3; 10 bases match TRBD2. J lost 6 bases, V lost 2 bases, and 5 bases had no gene match. The CDR3 totals 15 residues. Germline lookup yields CDR1 MNHEY and CDR2 SVGAGI.

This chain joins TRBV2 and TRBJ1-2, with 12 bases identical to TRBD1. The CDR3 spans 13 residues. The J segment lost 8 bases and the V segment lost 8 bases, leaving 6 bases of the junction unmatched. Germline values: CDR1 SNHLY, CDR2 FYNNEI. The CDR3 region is CASEGQGAGGYTF. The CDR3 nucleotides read TGTGCCAGCGAGGGACAGGGGGCCGGAGGCTACACCTTC.

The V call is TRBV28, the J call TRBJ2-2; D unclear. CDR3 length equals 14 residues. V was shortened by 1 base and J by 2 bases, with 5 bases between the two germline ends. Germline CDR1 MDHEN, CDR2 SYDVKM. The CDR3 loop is CASSLYPNTGELFF. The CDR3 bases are TGTGCCAGCAGTTTATACCCCAACACCGGGGAGCTGTTTTTT. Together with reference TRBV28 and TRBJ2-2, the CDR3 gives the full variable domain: DVKVTQSSRYLVKRTGEKVFLECVQDMDHENMFWYRQDPGLGLRLIYFSYDVKMKEKGDIPEGYSVSREKKERFSLILESASTNQTSMYLCASSLYPNTGELFFGEGSRLTVL.

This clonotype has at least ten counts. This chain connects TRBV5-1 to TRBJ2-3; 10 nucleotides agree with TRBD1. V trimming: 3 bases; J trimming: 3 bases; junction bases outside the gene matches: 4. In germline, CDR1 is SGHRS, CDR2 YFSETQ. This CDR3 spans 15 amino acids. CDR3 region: CASSSPDRGTDTQYF. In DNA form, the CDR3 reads TGCGCCAGCAGCTCGCCGGACAGGGGGACAGATACGCAGTATTTT. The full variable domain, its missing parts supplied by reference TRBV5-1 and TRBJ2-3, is KAGVTQTPRYLIKTRGQQVTLSCSPISGHRSVSWYQQTPGQGLQFLFEYFSETQRNKGNFPGRFSGRQFSNSRSEMNVSTLELGDSALYLCASSSPDRGTDTQYFGPGTRLTVL.

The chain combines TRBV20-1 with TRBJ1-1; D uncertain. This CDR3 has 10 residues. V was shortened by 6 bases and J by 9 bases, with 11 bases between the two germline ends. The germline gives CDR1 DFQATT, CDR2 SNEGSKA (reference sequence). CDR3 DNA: TGCAGTGCACAGAAGATTCAAGCTTTCTTT. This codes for CSAQKIQAFF.

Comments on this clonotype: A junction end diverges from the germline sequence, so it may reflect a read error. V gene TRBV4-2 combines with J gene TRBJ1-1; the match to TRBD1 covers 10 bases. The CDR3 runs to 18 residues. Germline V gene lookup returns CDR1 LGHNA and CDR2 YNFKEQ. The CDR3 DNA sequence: TGTGCCAGCAGCCCGACCCCGGGACAGGGGAGGGCGGACACTGTAGCTTTCTTT. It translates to CASSPTPGQGRADTVAFF.

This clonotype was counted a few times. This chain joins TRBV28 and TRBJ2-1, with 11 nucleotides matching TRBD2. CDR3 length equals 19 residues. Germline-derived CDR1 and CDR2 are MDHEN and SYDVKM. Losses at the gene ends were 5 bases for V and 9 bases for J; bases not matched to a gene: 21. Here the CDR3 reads CASSTRPGLAGTTFSEQFF. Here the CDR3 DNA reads TGTGCCAGCAGTACTAGGCCTGGACTAGCGGGCACCACCTTTAGTGAGCAGTTCTTC. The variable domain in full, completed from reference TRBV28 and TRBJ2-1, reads DVKVTQSSRYLVKRTGEKVFLECVQDMDHENMFWYRQDPGLGLRLIYFSYDVKMKEKGDIPEGYSVSREKKERFSLILESASTNQTSMYLCASSTRPGLAGTTFSEQFFGPGTRLTVL.

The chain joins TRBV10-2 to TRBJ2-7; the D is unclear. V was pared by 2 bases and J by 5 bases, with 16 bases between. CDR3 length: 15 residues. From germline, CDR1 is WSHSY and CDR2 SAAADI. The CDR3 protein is CASSERRGPLDEQYF. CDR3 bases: TGCGCCAGCAGTGAGCGGAGAGGACCCTTGGACGAGCAGTACTTC.

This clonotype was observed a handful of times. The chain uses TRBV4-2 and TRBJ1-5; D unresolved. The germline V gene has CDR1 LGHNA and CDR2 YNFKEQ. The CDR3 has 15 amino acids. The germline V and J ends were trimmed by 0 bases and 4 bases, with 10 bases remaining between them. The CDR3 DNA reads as TGTGCCAGCAGCCAAGATACAGAATCAAATCAGCCCCAGCATTTT. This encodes CASSQDTESNQPQHF.

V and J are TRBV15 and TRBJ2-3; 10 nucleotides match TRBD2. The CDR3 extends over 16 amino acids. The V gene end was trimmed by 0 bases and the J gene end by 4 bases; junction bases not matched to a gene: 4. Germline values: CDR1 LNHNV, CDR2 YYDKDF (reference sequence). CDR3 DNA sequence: TGTGCCACCAGCAGAGAACGGGGACTAGCGTCAGATACGCAGTATTTT. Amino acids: CATSRERGLASDTQYF.

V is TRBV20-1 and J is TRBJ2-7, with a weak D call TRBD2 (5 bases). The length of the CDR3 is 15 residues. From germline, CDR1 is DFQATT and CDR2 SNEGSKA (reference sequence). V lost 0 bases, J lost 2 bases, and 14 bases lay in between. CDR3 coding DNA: TGCAGTGCTAGAGATAGGGAGTCGTGGGCCTACGAGCAGTACTTC. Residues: CSARDRESWAYEQYF.

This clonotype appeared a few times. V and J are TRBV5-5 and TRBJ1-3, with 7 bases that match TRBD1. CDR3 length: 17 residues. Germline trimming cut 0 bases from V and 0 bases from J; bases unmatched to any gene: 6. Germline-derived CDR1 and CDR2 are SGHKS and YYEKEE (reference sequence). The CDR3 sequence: CASSLDRGALSGNTIYF. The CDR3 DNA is TGTGCCAGCAGCTTGGACAGGGGAGCACTCTCTGGAAACACCATATATTTT.